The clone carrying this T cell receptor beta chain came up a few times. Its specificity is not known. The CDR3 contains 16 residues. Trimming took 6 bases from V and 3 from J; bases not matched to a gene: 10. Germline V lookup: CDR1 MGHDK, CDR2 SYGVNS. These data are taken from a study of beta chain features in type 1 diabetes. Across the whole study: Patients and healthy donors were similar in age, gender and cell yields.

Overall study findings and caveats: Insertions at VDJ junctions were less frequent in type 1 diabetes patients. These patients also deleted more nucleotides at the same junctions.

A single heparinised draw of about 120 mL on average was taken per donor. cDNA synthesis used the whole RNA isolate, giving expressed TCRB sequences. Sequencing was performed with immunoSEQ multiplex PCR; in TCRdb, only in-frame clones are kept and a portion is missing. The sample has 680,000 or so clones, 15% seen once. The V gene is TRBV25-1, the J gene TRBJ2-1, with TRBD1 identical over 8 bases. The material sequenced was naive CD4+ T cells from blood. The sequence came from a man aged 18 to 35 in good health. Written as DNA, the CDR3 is TGTGCCAGCAGCGACCCGGGACAGGACTTCTACAATGAGCAGTTCTTC. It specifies CASSDPGQDFYNEQFF.